This T cell receptor (beta chain) was recovered during a study of shared clonotypes between healthy human individuals. The wider study: Donor composition was a couple of women and a few men, aged 18 to 49.

The ends were cut back, 3 bases at V and 15 bases at J, with 6 bases in the middle. The CDR3 is made up of 9 amino acids. Germline lookup yields CDR1 MDHEN and CDR2 SYDVKM. Sorted-subset replicate PCR reactions were performed with about 200 ng DNA, corresponding to roughly 31,000 T cell genomes. The table came from immunoSEQ multiplex PCR; TCRdb's copy has only in-frame clones and leaves some out. This sample has over 400,000 clones, with 90% to 96% found just once. Sequenced sample: naive CD4+ T cells sorted from blood. The sample's subset: CD45RA+ positively selected. The chain couples TRBV28 to TRBJ2-1; no clear D gene. The origin of this receptor is a woman aged 25 to 39 in good health. CDR3 coding DNA: TGTGCCAGCAGTTTCGTAAGGTTCTTC. Its protein is CASSFVRFF.